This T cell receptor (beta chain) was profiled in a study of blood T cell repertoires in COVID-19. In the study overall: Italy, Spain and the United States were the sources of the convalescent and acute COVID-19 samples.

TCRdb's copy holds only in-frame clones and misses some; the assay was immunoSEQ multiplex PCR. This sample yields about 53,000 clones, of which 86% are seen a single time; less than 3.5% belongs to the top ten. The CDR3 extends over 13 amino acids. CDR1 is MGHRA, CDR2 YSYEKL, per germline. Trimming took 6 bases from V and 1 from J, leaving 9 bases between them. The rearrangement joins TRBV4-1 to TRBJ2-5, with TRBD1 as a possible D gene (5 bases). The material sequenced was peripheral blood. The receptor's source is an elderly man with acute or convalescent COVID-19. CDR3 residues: CASSGQGQETQYF. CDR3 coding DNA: TGCGCCAGCAGTGGGCAGGGCCAAGAGACCCAGTACTTC.